Here is one T cell receptor beta chain with its context. Its specificity is not known. This entry comes from a study of response to subunit inactivated influenza vaccine. A single record per CDR3 protein comes from TCRdb applying MiXCR to the RT-PCR reads. Of almost 250,000 distinct CDR3 sequences detected, more than 10% appear once; the ten largest clones hold 7.8%. Per the germline V gene, CDR1 is LGHDT and CDR2 is YNNKEL (reference sequence). V dropped 2 bases and J dropped 7 bases, with 11 bases sitting between them. The CDR3 is made up of 14 amino acids. Study conclusions and caveats: There was a suggestion from the authors that each seasonal influenza vaccination recruits few new T cells.

V is TRBV3-1 and J is TRBJ1-4, with D possibly being TRBD1 (5 bases). The TCR comes from a man aged 45-60 years who received an inactivated influenza vaccine. Source: non-naive T cells sorted from PBMCs, taken roughly 2 weeks before vaccination. The CDR3 bases are TGTGCCAGCAGCCAATGGGGGGGAGTTGAAAAACTGTTTTTT. Protein: CASSQWGGVEKLFF.